What follows are 32 T cell receptor beta chains derived from one specimen sequenced in a study of blood T cell repertoires in COVID-19. Profiled with immunoSEQ multiplex PCR; TCRdb holds only in-frame clones, not every one. The data show under 200,000 clones, 70% to 90% seen once. Material for sequencing was peripheral blood. The receptors originated from a middle-aged man with acute or convalescent COVID-19.

The V and J genes are TRBV7-9 and TRBJ1-1; tentative D call: TRBD1 (5 bases). Germline lookup yields CDR1 SEHNR and CDR2 FQNEAQ (reference sequence). CDR3 length: 13 residues. The V gene lost 1 base and the J gene lost 4 bases, with 7 bases spanning the gap. CDR3 in DNA: TGTGCCAGCAGCTTAGAAGGGGCCACTGAAGCTTTCTTT. Its translation is CASSLEGATEAFF.

This clone was seen a single time. The genes are TRBV30 and TRBJ1-4, with TRBD1 identical over 10 bases. The length of the CDR3 is 16 residues. Germline lookup yields CDR1 GTSNPN and CDR2 SVGIG (reference sequence). J lost 4 bases, V lost 4 bases, and 9 bases had no gene match. CDR3 sequence: CAWISLDRGHNEKLFF. In nucleotides, the CDR3 is TGTGCCTGGATCTCTCTCGACAGGGGGCATAATGAAAAACTGTTTTTT.

The V call is TRBV3-1 (or the pseudogene TRBV3-2), the J call TRBJ1-1; D unclear. The V gene lost 1 base and the J gene lost 0 bases, with 6 bases spanning the gap. The CDR3 extends over 14 amino acids. In germline, CDR1 is LGHDT, CDR2 YNNKEL (reference sequence). CDR3 nucleotide sequence: TGTGCCAGCAGCCAAGCCTTTTTGAACACTGAAGCTTTCTTT. This sequence encodes CASSQAFLNTEAFF.

This clone has just one count. The genes are TRBV3-1 (or the pseudogene TRBV3-2) and TRBJ1-5; D is perhaps TRBD1 (5 bases). The CDR3 has 16 residues. V was cut by 2 bases and J by 7 bases, with 18 bases left in between. CDR1 LGHDT and CDR2 YNNKEL come from the germline V gene (reference sequence). This CDR3 reads CASSQRCQGYYQPQHF. CDR3 DNA: TGTGCCAGCAGCCAACGATGTCAGGGTTATTACCAGCCCCAGCATTTT.

CDR3 amino acids: CASSPRGSGAYNEQFF. DNA for the CDR3: TGTGCCAGCAGCCCCCGGGGGAGCGGAGCCTACAATGAGCAGTTCTTC. This rearrangement joins TRBV5-6 to TRBJ2-1; maybe TRBD2 (6 bases). V lost 4 bases and J 2 bases, leaving 16 bases between the germline ends. Germline CDR1 reads SGHDT; CDR2 reads YYEEEE. The CDR3 is made up of 16 amino acids.

The chain links TRBV6-1 to TRBJ2-6; no definite D call. The CDR3 spans 16 residues. Trimming pared 3 bases from V and 1 base from J, leaving 10 bases between. In germline, CDR1 is MNHNS, CDR2 SASEGT. CDR3 loop: CASSDIDISGANVLTF. As DNA, the CDR3 is TGTGCCAGCAGTGACATAGACATATCTGGGGCCAACGTCCTGACTTTC.

The chain has TRBV6-5 and TRBJ1-1, with D possibly TRBD1 on 6 matching bases. V was trimmed by 6 bases and J by 0 bases, leaving 11 bases between them. Germline loops: CDR1 MNHEY, CDR2 SVGAGI. The CDR3 has 14 amino acids. In nucleotides, the CDR3 is TGTGCCAGCAGGACAGGACAGCTGAACACTGAAGCTTTCTTT. This translates into CASRTGQLNTEAFF.

CDR3 protein: CASSPGTGYLYEQFF. The CDR3 region has the DNA TGTGCCAGCAGCCCAGGGACAGGGTATCTTTATGAGCAGTTCTTC. This chain links TRBV5-6 with TRBJ2-1, with TRBD1 identical over 9 bases. The CDR3 has 15 residues. CDR1 and CDR2 from the germline V gene are SGHDT and YYEEEE. Trimming took 4 bases from V and 8 from J; bases not matched to a gene: 10.

As regards this clone: This sample also contains other DNA sequences that code for the same CDR3. The chain couples TRBV5-1 to TRBJ1-1; D gene unclear. V shed 0 bases and J shed 0 bases, with 6 bases lying between them. The germline CDR1 and CDR2 sequences are SGHRS and YFSETQ. CDR3 size: 14 residues. DNA for the CDR3: TGCGCCAGCAGCTTGGGTCAAATGAACACTGAAGCTTTCTTT. It translates to CASSLGQMNTEAFF.

J is TRBJ2-1 and V is TRBV5-1; D is possibly TRBD2 (5 bases). This CDR3 comprises 13 residues. Deletions cut 2 bases from V and 5 bases from J, with 8 bases between. Germline assignment: CDR1 SGHRS and CDR2 YFSETQ. The CDR3 sequence is CASSLFGNNEQFF. The CDR3, as DNA: TGCGCCAGCAGCTTATTCGGGAACAATGAGCAGTTCTTC.

The genes are TRBV2 and TRBJ1-5, with TRBD1 matching over 12 bases. Germline loops: CDR1 SNHLY, CDR2 FYNNEI. J gave up 6 bases and V 6 bases, and 3 bases lay outside the gene matches. This CDR3 region has 14 residues. The CDR3 region has the DNA TGTGCCAGCAGGGGACAGGGGGCTAGTCAGCCCCAGCATTTT. Residues: CASRGQGASQPQHF. The entire variable domain, with the rest obtained from reference TRBV2 and TRBJ1-5, is as follows: EPEVTQTPSHQVTQMGQEVILRCVPISNHLYFYWYRQILGQKVEFLVSFYNNEISEKSEIFDDQFSVERPDGSNFTLKIRSTKLEDSAMYFCASRGQGASQPQHFGDGTRLSIL.

The V and J genes are TRBV28 and TRBJ2-7; D gene unclear. The V and J ends lost 1 base and 3 bases respectively, with 10 bases between them. The CDR3 is 14 amino acids. CDR1 is MDHEN, CDR2 SYDVKM, per germline. CDR3 sequence reads: CASSLSVIYYEQYF. The DNA for the CDR3 is TGTGCCAGCAGTTTATCGGTCATTTACTACGAGCAGTACTTC. The complete variable domain, with remaining parts taken from reference TRBV28 and TRBJ2-7, reads DVKVTQSSRYLVKRTGEKVFLECVQDMDHENMFWYRQDPGLGLRLIYFSYDVKMKEKGDIPEGYSVSREKKERFSLILESASTNQTSMYLCASSLSVIYYEQYFGPGTRLTVT.

This clone was seen a single time. This chain joins TRBV7-3 and TRBJ1-1, with 8 bases that match TRBD1. The V and J ends lost 5 bases and 5 bases, in that order; junction bases with no gene match: 10. The CDR3 sequence is 15 residues long. In germline, CDR1 is SGHTA, CDR2 FQGTGA. The CDR3 reads CASSPLITGGTEAFF. As DNA, the CDR3 is TGTGCCAGCAGCCCACTAATTACAGGGGGGACTGAAGCTTTCTTT. Together with reference TRBV7-3 and TRBJ1-1, the CDR3 gives the full variable domain: GAGVSQTPSNKVTEKGKYVELRCDPISGHTALYWYRQSLGQGPEFLIYFQGTGAADDSGLPNDRFFAVRPEGSVSTLKIQRTERGDSAVYLCASSPLITGGTEAFFGQGTRLTVV.

This chain uses TRBV7-8 with TRBJ2-7; 9 positions match TRBD1. The CDR3 has 13 amino acids. Germline assignment: CDR1 SGHVS and CDR2 FQNEAQ. The junction had 5 bases not matched to a gene; V was cut back by 4 bases and J by 7 bases. The CDR3 DNA reads TGTGCCAGCAGCTCGGACAGGGGAGGAGAGCAGTACTTC. This sequence encodes CASSSDRGGEQYF.

This sequence joins TRBV28 and TRBJ1-2; TRBD1 aligns across 7 bases. The germline CDR1 and CDR2 sequences are MDHEN and SYDVKM. The ends lost 6 bases at V and 3 bases at J; junction bases unmatched: 7. The CDR3 sequence is 14 residues long. CDR3 loop: CASRPGTDYYGYTF. CDR3 nucleotide sequence: TGTGCCAGCAGACCCGGGACAGATTACTATGGCTACACCTTC.

The rearrangement links TRBV7-6 to TRBJ2-5; D is undetermined. The CDR3 spans 12 residues. Germline values: CDR1 SGHVS, CDR2 FNYEAQ. Trimming pared 4 bases from V and 5 bases from J, leaving 8 bases between. CDR3 protein: CASSSVGETQYF. In DNA form, the CDR3 reads TGTGCCAGCAGCTCCGTCGGGGAGACCCAGTACTTC. Full variable domain (remainder filled in from reference TRBV7-6 and TRBJ2-5): GAGVSQSPRYKVTKRGQDVALRCDPISGHVSLYWYRQALGQGPEFLTYFNYEAQQDKSGLPNDRFSAERPEGSISTLTIQRTEQRDSAMYRCASSSVGETQYFGPGTRLLVL.

The genes are TRBV18 and TRBJ1-5; perhaps TRBD1 as D (6 bases). The CDR3 covers 15 residues. Between the trimmed V and J ends, which lost 4 bases and 3 bases, there was a span of 13 bases. Germline V gene sequence: CDR1 KGHSH, CDR2 LQKENI. CDR3 in DNA: TGTGCCAGCTCACTAACCGGACAGTACAATCAGCCCCAGCATTTT. It yields the protein CASSLTGQYNQPQHF. Based on the CDR3 plus reference TRBV18 and TRBJ1-5, the full variable domain is NAGVMQNPRHLVRRRGQEARLRCSPMKGHSHVYWYRQLPEEGLKFMVYLQKENIIDESGMPKERFSAEFPKEGPSILRIQQVVRGDSAAYFCASSLTGQYNQPQHFGDGTRLSIL.

This chain joins TRBV7-8 and TRBJ2-7; TRBD2 matches at 12 bases. The germline V gene has CDR1 SGHVS and CDR2 FQNEAQ. V was pared by 1 base and J by 7 bases, with 5 bases of the junction left unmatched. The CDR3 extends over 15 amino acids. The CDR3 nucleotides are TGTGCCAGCAGCTTAGGACTAGCGGGGGTGAGTGAGCAGTACTTC. It yields the protein CASSLGLAGVSEQYF.

The chain couples TRBV5-1 to TRBJ1-2; D is unclear. Trimming pared 0 bases from V and 6 bases from J, leaving 18 bases between. The germline V gene has CDR1 SGHRS and CDR2 YFSETQ. CDR3 length equals 16 residues. CDR3 sequence: CASSLGTDSAANGYTF. The CDR3, as DNA: TGCGCCAGCAGCTTGGGGACGGACTCTGCGGCAAATGGCTACACCTTC.

The chain employs TRBV5-6 and TRBJ1-3; TRBD1 matches 10 bases. This CDR3 contains 15 residues. Germline CDR1 reads SGHDT; CDR2 reads YYEEEE. The ends lost 4 bases at V and 4 bases at J; junction bases unmatched: 5. The CDR3 nucleotides read TGTGCCAGCAGCCCTCGACAGGGGGCGGGAAACACCATATATTTT. Translation gives CASSPRQGAGNTIYF. Full variable domain (outside the CDR3, taken from reference TRBV5-6 and TRBJ1-3): DAGVTQSPTHLIKTRGQQVTLRCSPKSGHDTVSWYQQALGQGPQFIFQYYEEEERQRGNFPDRFSGHQFPNYSSELNVNALLLGDSALYLCASSPRQGAGNTIYFGEGSWLTVV.

This clone was observed once. The chain employs TRBV29-1 and TRBJ1-2; TRBD1 might be the D (5 bases). The CDR3 runs 13 residues. Germline CDR1 SQVTM, CDR2 ANQGSEA. Between the trimmed V and J ends, which lost 3 bases and 8 bases, there was a span of 16 bases. The CDR3 nucleotides are TGCAGCGTTGAGCGAGTAACCGGGGGGGGCTACACCTTC. This codes for CSVERVTGGGYTF.

The rearrangement uses TRBV4-2 and TRBJ2-1; the match to TRBD2 covers 8 bases. CDR3 length: 17 residues. Trimming cost V 0 bases and J 7 bases; bases outside gene matches: 11. CDR1 and CDR2 from the germline V gene are LGHNA and YNFKEQ. CDR3 DNA: TGTGCCAGCAGCCAAGATGGGACGGGGGGGCCAATGAATGAGCAGTTCTTC. Protein sequence: CASSQDGTGGPMNEQFF.

The J gene is TRBJ1-2, the V gene TRBV29-1; D might be TRBD1 (5 bases). The CDR3 covers 11 residues. The germline gives CDR1 SQVTM, CDR2 ANQGSEA. The V and J ends lost 5 bases and 4 bases respectively, with 8 bases between them. CDR3 amino acids: CSVWTSYGYTF. CDR3 sequence (DNA): TGCAGCGTTTGGACATCCTATGGCTACACCTTC.

This rearrangement joins TRBV5-1 to TRBJ2-5; 9 bases map to TRBD2. The germline V gene encodes CDR1 SGHRS and CDR2 YFSETQ. The V gene end was trimmed by 0 bases and the J gene end by 5 bases; junction bases not matched to a gene: 8. This CDR3 has 16 residues. CDR3 sequence (DNA): TGCGCCAGCAGCTTGGGTCCAGCGGGGGGCTCGGAGACCCAGTACTTC. It yields the protein CASSLGPAGGSETQYF.

The chain has TRBV28 and TRBJ1-2, with D tentatively TRBD1 (6 bases). Germline assignment: CDR1 MDHEN and CDR2 SYDVKM. V was pared by 10 bases and J by 7 bases, with 10 bases between. The CDR3 sequence is 10 residues long. The DNA of the CDR3 is TGTGCCACCTACAGGGTTGGCTACACCTTC. Translated, it gives CATYRVGYTF.

J is TRBJ1-1 and V is TRBV7-2, with D perhaps matching TRBD1 (5 bases). This CDR3 spans 15 amino acids. V shed 2 bases and J shed 9 bases, with 19 bases lying between them. The germline gives CDR1 SGHTA, CDR2 FQGNSA. CDR3 DNA: TGTGCCAGCAGCTTATTAGGGCCAGGGAGGAGCCAAGCTTTCTTT. Encoded protein: CASSLLGPGRSQAFF.

The rearrangement links TRBV18 to TRBJ1-1; D unresolved. This CDR3 spans 11 amino acids. Trimming removed 6 bases from V and 7 bases from J, with 9 bases in between. CDR1 and CDR2 (germline): KGHSH, LQKENI. The CDR3 nucleotides are TGTGCCAGCTCCTTAGAGTTTGAAGCTTTCTTT. The encoded protein is CASSLEFEAFF.

V usage is TRBV7-9 and J usage is TRBJ2-1; the D gene is possibly TRBD2 (5 bases). Germline V CDR1 and CDR2: SEHNR, FQNEAQ (reference sequence). Trimming pared 5 bases from V and 12 bases from J, leaving 23 bases between. The CDR3 is 15 residues long. In nucleotides, the CDR3 is TGTGCCAGCAGCCCCCACACAATGCCGGGGAGAGGGCAGTTCTTC. The encoded protein is CASSPHTMPGRGQFF.

The J gene is TRBJ1-1, the V gene TRBV6-5; weak D call: TRBD1 (5 bases). Per germline, CDR1 MNHEY and CDR2 SVGAGI. V lost 6 bases and J lost 13, with 15 bases in between. The CDR3 covers 11 residues. The CDR3 region is CASRGTGLIFF. In DNA, the CDR3 is TGTGCCAGCAGGGGGACGGGACTTATTTTCTTT.

The chain carries TRBV10-3 and TRBJ1-1; D remains ambiguous. This CDR3 spans 13 amino acids. V lost 4 bases, J lost 1 base, and 7 bases lay in between. Germline lookup yields CDR1 ENHRY and CDR2 SYGVKD. CDR3 loop: CAISALSNTEAFF. CDR3 in DNA: TGTGCCATCAGTGCCCTATCGAACACTGAAGCTTTCTTT.

The chain links TRBV3-1 (or the pseudogene TRBV3-2) to TRBJ2-3; TRBD2 is a possible D gene (6 bases). Trimming took 7 bases from V and 3 from J, leaving 11 bases between them. Germline V gene lookup returns CDR1 LGHDT and CDR2 YNNKEL (reference sequence). The CDR3 is 13 residues long. The DNA for the CDR3 is TGTGCCAGCAACAGTGGGGGGACAGATACGCAGTATTTT. Residues: CASNSGGTDTQYF.

The V call is TRBV19, the J call TRBJ1-1, with D perhaps TRBD1 (5 bases). V was trimmed by 7 bases and J by 7 bases, leaving 19 bases between them. Germline V CDR1 and CDR2: LNHDA, SQIVND (reference sequence). The CDR3 has 14 residues. In nucleotides, the CDR3 is TGTGCCAGTATCGCGGGGGGTAAACAGGATGAAGCTTTCTTT. Protein product: CASIAGGKQDEAFF.